This record looks at one T cell receptor (beta chain) sequence and its context. Its antigen is unknown. The source of the sample is a study of shared clonotypes between healthy human individuals. Broader study findings: Roughly 5% of naive CD4 clonotypes were common to a few donors.

The authors' processing: Filtering was not the same, since immunoSEQ gave junction-only sequences without quality scores. Here immunoSEQ multiplex PCR was the method, and the copy in TCRdb shows in-frame clones only, minus some. V and J calls and clone size follow that table, whereas D and trimming were derived from the DNA. This sample has 2 million to 2.5 million clones; roughly 95% occur once, and the top ten carry less than 0.15%. Trimming removed 7 bases from V and 0 bases from J; junction bases left unmatched: 7. The germline CDR1 and CDR2 sequences are ENHRY and SYGVKD. CDR3 length: 15 residues.

This receptor was taken from a man aged 18 to 35 in good health. The sequenced material came from naive CD4+ T cells sorted from blood. The sample's subset: CD45RA+ positively selected. V and J are TRBV10-3 and TRBJ1-2; the match to TRBD1 covers 8 bases. Here the CDR3 reads CAITGPGQANYGYTF. The CDR3 region has the DNA TGTGCCATCACCGGCCCGGGACAGGCTAACTATGGCTACACCTTC.